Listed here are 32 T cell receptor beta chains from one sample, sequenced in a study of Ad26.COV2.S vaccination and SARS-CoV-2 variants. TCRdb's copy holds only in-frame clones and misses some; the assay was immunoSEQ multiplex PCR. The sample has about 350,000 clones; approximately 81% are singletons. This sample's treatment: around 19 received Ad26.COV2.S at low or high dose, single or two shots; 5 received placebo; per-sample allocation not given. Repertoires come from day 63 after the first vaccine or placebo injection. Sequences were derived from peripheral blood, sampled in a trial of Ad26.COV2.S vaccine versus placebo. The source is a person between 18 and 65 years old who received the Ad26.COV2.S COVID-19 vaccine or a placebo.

CDR3 sequence: CAISKRSQQGTSYNEQFF. The CDR3 DNA reads as TGTGCCATCAGCAAACGATCTCAACAGGGAACTTCCTACAATGAGCAGTTCTTC. The chain employs TRBV10-3 and TRBJ2-1; maybe TRBD1 (6 bases). The CDR3 is made up of 18 amino acids. The V gene's germline CDR1 is ENHRY and CDR2 SYGVKD. Between the trimmed V and J ends, which lost 6 bases and 1 base, there was a span of 22 bases.

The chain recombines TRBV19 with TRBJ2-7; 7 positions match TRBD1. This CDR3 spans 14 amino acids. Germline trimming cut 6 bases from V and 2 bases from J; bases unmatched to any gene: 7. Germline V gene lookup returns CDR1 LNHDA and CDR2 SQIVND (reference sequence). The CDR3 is CASRVAQGAYEQYF. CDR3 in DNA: TGTGCCAGTAGGGTCGCTCAGGGGGCCTACGAGCAGTACTTC. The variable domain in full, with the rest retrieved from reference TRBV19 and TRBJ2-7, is DGGITQSPKYLFRKEGQNVTLSCEQNLNHDAMYWYRQDPGQGLRLIYYSQIVNDFQKGDIAEGYSVSREKKESFPLTVTSAQKNPTAFYLCASRVAQGAYEQYFGPGTRLTVT.

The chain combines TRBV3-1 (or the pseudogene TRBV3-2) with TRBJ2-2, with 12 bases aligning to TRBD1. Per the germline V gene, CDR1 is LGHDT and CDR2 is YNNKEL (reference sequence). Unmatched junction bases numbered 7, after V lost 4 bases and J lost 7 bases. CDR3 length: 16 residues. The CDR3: CASSRRDRGLGGELFF. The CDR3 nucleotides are TGTGCCAGCAGCCGCCGGGACAGGGGGCTCGGCGGGGAGCTGTTTTTT.

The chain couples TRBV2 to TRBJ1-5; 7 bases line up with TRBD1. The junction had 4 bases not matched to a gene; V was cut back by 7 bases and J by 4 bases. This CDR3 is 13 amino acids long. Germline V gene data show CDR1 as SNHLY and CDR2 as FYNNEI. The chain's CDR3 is CASKQGYNQPQHF. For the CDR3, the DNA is TGTGCCAGCAAACAGGGGTATAATCAGCCCCAGCATTTT. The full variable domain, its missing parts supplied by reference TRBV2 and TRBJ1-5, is EPEVTQTPSHQVTQMGQEVILRCVPISNHLYFYWYRQILGQKVEFLVSFYNNEISEKSEIFDDQFSVERPDGSNFTLKIRSTKLEDSAMYFCASKQGYNQPQHFGDGTRLSIL.

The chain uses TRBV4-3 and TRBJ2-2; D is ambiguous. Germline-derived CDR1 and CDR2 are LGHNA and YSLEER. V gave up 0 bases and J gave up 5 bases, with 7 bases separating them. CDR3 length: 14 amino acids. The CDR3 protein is CASSQDSATGELFF. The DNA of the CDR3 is TGCGCCAGCAGCCAAGATTCTGCGACCGGGGAGCTGTTTTTT.

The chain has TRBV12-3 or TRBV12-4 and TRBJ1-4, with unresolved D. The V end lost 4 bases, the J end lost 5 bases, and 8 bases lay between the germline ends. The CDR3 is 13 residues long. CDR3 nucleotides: TGTGCCAGCAGTTACTACGGCAATGAAAAACTGTTTTTT. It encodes CASSYYGNEKLFF.

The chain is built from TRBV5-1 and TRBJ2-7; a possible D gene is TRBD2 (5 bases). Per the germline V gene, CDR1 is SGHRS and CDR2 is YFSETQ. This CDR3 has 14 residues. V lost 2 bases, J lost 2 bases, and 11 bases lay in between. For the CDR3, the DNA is TGCGCCAGCAGCTTTGAGGGAAGCACCTACGAGCAGTACTTC. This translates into CASSFEGSTYEQYF.

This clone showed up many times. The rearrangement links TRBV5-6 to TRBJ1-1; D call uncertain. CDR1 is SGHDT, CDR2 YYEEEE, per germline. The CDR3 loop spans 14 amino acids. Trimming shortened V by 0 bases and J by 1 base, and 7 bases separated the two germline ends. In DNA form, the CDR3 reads TGTGCCAGCAGCTTGGGGGTGGGGAACACTGAAGCTTTCTTT. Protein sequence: CASSLGVGNTEAFF.

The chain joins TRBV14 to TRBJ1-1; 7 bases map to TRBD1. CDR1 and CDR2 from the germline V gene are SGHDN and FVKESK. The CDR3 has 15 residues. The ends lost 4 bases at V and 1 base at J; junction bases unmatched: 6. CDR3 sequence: CASSPQGLPNTEAFF. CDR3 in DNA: TGTGCCAGCAGCCCACAGGGGCTCCCGAACACTGAAGCTTTCTTT.

The CDR3 reads CASRVTGTNTEAFF. CDR3 DNA: TGTGCCAGCAGGGTCACAGGGACGAACACTGAAGCTTTCTTT. The chain links TRBV6-4 to TRBJ1-1; TRBD1 is a possible D gene (6 bases). V was trimmed by 6 bases and J by 1 base, leaving 12 bases between them. CDR3 size: 14 residues. CDR1 is MRHNA, CDR2 SNTAGT, per germline.

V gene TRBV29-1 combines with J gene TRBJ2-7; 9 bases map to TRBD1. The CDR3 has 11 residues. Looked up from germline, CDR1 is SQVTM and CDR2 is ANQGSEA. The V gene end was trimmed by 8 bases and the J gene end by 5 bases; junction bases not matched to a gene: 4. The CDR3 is CSMGQGDEQYF. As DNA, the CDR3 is TGCAGCATGGGACAGGGCGACGAGCAGTACTTC.

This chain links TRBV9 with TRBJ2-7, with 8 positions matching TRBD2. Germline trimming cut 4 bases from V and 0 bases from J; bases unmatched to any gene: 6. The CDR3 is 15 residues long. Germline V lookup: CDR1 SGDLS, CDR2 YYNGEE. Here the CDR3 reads CASSNPLAGSYEQYF. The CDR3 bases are TGTGCCAGCAGCAATCCCCTAGCGGGCTCCTACGAGCAGTACTTC.

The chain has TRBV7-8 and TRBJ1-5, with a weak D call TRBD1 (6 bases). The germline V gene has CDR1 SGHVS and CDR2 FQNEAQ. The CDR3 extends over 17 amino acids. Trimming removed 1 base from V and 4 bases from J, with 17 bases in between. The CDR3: CASSLGRGTLGNQPQHF. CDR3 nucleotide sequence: TGTGCCAGCAGCTTAGGCAGGGGTACCCTAGGGAATCAGCCCCAGCATTTT.

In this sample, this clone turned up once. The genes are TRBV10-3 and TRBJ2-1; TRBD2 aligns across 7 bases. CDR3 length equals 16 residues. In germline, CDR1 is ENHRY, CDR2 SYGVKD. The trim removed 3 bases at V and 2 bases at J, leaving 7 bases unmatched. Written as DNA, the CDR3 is TGTGCCATCAGTGACCCAGGGAGGGCCACCTACAATGAGCAGTTCTTC. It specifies CAISDPGRATYNEQFF.

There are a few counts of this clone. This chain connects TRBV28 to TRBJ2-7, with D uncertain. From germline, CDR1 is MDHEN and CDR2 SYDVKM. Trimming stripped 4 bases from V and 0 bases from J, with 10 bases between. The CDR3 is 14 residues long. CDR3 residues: CASSYGPNSYEQYF. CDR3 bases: TGTGCCAGCAGTTATGGGCCGAACTCCTACGAGCAGTACTTC.

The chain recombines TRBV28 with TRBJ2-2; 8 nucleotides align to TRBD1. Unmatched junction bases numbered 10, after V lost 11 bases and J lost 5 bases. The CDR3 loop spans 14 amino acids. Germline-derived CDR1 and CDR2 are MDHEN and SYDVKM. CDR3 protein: CAAEGTGRTGELFF. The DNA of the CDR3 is TGTGCCGCGGAGGGGACAGGTCGAACCGGGGAGCTGTTTTTT.

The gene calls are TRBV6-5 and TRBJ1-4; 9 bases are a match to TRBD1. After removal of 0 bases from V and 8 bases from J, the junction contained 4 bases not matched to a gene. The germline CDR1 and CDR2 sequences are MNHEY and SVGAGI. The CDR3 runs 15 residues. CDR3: CASSYSTGGREKLFF. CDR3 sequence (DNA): TGTGCCAGCAGTTACTCGACAGGGGGTCGGGAAAAACTGTTTTTT.

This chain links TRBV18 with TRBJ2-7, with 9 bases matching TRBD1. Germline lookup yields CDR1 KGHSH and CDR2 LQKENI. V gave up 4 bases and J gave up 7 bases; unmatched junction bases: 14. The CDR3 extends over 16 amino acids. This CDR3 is CASSQVTGTGIGEQYF. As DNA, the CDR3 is TGTGCCAGCTCACAGGTCACCGGGACAGGGATTGGTGAGCAGTACTTC.

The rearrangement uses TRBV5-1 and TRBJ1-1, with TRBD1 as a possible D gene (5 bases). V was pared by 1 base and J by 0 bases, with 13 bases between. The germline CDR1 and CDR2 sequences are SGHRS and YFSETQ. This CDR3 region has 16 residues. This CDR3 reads CASSLFSLGVNTEAFF. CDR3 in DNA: TGCGCCAGCAGCTTGTTTAGTTTGGGGGTGAACACTGAAGCTTTCTTT.

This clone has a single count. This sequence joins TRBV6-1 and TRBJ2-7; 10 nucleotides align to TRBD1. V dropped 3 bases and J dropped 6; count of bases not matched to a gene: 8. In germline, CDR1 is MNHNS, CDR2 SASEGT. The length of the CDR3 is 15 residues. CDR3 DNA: TGTGCCAGCAGTGATACCGGGACAGGGGTAGGCGAGCAGTACTTC. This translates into CASSDTGTGVGEQYF.

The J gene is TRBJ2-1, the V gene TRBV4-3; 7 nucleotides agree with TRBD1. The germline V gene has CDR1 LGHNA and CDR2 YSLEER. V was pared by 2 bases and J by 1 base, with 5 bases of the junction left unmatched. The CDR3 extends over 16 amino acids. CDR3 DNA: TGCGCCAGCAGCCAAAACGGACAGGTATCCTACAATGAGCAGTTCTTC. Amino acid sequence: CASSQNGQVSYNEQFF.

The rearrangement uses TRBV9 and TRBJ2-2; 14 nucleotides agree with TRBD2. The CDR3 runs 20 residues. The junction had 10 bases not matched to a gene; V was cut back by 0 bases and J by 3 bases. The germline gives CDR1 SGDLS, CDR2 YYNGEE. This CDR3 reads CASSVVGRTSGRSDTGELFF. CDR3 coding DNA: TGTGCCAGCAGCGTAGTTGGGAGGACTAGCGGGAGGTCGGACACCGGGGAGCTGTTTTTT.

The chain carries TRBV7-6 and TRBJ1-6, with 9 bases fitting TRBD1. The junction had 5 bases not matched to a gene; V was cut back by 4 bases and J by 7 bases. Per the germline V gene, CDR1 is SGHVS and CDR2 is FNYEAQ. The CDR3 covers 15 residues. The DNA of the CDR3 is TGTGCCAGCAGCTCCCGGACAGGGGAGAATTCACCCCTCCACTTT. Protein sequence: CASSSRTGENSPLHF.

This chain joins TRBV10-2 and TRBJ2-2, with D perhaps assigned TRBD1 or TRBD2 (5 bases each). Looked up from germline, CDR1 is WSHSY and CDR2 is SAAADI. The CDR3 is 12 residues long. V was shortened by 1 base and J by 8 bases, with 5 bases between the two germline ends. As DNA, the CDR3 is TGCGCCAGCAGTGAGTGGGGGGGGGAGCTGTTTTTT. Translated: CASSEWGGELFF.

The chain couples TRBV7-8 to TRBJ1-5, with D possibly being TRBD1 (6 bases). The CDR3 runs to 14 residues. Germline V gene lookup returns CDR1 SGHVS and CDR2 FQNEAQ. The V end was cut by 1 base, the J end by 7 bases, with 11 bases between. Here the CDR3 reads CASSLGTGLQPQHF. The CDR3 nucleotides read TGTGCCAGCAGCTTAGGTACAGGGCTACAGCCCCAGCATTTT.

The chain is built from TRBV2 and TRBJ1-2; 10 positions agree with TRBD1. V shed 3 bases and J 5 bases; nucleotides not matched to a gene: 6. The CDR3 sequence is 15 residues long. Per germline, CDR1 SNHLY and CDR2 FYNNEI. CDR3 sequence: CASSDRDRGLYGYTF. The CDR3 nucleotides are TGTGCCAGCAGTGACAGGGACAGGGGACTTTATGGCTACACCTTC.

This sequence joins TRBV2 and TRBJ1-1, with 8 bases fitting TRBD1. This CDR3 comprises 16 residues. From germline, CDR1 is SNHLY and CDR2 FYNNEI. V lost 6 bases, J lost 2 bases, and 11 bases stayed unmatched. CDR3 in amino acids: CASRAGGKGKNTEAFF. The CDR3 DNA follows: TGTGCCAGCAGGGCAGGGGGCAAGGGGAAAAACACTGAAGCTTTCTTT.

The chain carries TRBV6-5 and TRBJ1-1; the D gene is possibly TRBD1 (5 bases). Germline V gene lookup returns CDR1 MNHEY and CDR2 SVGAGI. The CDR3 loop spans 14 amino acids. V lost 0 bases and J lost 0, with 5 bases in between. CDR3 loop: CASSYSGVNTEAFF. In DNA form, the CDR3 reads TGTGCCAGCAGTTACTCGGGGGTGAACACTGAAGCTTTCTTT.

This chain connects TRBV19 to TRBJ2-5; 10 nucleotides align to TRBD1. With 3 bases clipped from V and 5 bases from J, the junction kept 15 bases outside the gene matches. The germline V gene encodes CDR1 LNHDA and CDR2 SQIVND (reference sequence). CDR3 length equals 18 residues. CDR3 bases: TGTGCCAGTAGTATCGGCCGGACAGGGGGTACCCCAGTGGAGACCCAGTACTTC. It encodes CASSIGRTGGTPVETQYF.

DNA of the CDR3: TGCGCCAGCAACCTAGGTGGGGGGGCTTCCTACAATGAGCAGTTCTTC. Translation: CASNLGGGASYNEQFF. The gene calls are TRBV5-1 and TRBJ2-1; a weak D match, TRBD2 (7 bases). CDR3 length: 16 residues. Germline V gives CDR1 SGHRS, CDR2 YFSETQ. Trimming removed 6 bases from V and 1 base from J, with 17 bases in between.

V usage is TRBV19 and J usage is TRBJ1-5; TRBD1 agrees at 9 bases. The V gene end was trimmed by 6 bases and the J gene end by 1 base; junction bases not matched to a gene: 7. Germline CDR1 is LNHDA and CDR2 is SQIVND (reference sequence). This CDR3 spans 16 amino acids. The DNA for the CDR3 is TGTGCCAGTAGGAATACAGGGGGCGTAAGCAATCAGCCCCAGCATTTT. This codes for CASRNTGGVSNQPQHF.

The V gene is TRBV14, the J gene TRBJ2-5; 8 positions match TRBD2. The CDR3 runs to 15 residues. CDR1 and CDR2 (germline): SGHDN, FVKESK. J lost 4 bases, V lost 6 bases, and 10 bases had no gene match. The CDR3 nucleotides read TGTGCCAGCAGGCGTACTAGCGGCCGACCAGAGACCCAGTACTTC. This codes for CASRRTSGRPETQYF.